The clone carrying this T cell receptor beta chain was seen a single time. Generated by immunoSEQ multiplex PCR, the TCRdb table keeps only in-frame clones and is missing some. The sample shows approximately 320,000 clones, approximately 85% of them seen only once. These data are taken from a study of blood T cell repertoires in COVID-19. The germline V gene encodes CDR1 SGHKS and CDR2 YYEKEE (reference sequence). With 0 bases removed from V and 7 bases from J, the gap between germline ends came to 9 bases. This CDR3 comprises 13 residues. The sequenced material came from peripheral blood. The chain combines TRBV5-5 with TRBJ2-3, with D unresolved. This clonotype was obtained from a human donor in a cohort sampled during active COVID-19. This CDR3 reads CASSLELENTQYF. In DNA, the CDR3 is TGTGCCAGCAGCTTGGAGTTAGAGAATACGCAGTATTTT.